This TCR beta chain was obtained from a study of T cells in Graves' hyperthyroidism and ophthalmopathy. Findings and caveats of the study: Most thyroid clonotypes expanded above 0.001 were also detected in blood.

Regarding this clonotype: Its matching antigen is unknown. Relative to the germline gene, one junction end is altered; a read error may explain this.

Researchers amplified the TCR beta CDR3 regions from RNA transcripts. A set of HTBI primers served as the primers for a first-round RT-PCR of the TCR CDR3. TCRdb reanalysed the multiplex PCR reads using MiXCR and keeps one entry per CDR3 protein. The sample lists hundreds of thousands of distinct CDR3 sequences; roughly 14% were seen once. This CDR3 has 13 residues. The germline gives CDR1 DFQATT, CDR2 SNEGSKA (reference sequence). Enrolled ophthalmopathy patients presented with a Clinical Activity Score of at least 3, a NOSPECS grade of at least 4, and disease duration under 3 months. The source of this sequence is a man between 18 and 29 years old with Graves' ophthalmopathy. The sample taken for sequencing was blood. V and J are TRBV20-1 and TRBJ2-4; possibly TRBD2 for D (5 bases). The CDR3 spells CSAESLAKSIQYF. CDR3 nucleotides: TGCAGTGCAGAGTCGCTAGCCAAAAGCATTCAGTACTTC.